This TCR beta chain emerged from a study of blood T cell repertoires in COVID-19. Study details: Both acute and convalescent COVID-19 samples were obtained from the United States, Italy and Spain. In each case, the material was cDNA or gDNA derived from T cells, B-cell-depleted T cells, or PBMCs.

Authors' data handling: Amplifying reference gene primers gave estimates of nucleated cell counts. Method: immunoSEQ multiplex PCR; TCRdb's copy keeps in-frame clones and lacks some. D and trimming were read from the DNA, whereas the V and J calls and clone size are those reported in that table. Of about 24,000 clones detected, 86% appear once; the ten largest clones hold approximately 25%. V trimming: 2 bases; J trimming: 7 bases; junction bases outside the gene matches: 17. The V gene's germline CDR1 is ENHRY and CDR2 SYGVKD. The CDR3 is 18 residues long. V usage is TRBV10-3 and J usage is TRBJ2-1, with TRBD2 identical over 7 bases. The sample consisted of peripheral blood. This sequence originates from a human donor with active COVID-19. The donor label of this sample is uncertain. The CDR3 protein is CAISEGGTIAGTGNEQFF. In DNA, the CDR3 is TGTGCCATCAGTGAGGGGGGGACTATAGCGGGCACCGGGAATGAGCAGTTCTTC.